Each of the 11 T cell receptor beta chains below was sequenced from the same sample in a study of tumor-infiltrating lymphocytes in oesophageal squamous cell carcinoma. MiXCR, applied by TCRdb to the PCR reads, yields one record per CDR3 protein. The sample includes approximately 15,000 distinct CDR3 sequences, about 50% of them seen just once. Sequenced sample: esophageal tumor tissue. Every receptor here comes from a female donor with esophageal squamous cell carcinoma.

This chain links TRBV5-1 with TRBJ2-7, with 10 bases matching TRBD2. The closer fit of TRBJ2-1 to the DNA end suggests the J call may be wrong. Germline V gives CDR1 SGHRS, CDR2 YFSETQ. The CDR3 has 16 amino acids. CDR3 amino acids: CASSIFSGGAVNEQFF. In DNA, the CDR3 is TGCGCCAGCAGCATTTTCAGCGGGGGGGCCGTCAATGAGCAGTTCTTC.

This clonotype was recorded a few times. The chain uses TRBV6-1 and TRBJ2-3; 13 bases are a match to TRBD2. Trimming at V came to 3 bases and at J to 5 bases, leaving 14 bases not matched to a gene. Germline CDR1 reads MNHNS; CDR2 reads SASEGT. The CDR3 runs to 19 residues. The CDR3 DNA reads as TGTGCCAGCAGTGACGGGCGGAGACTAGCGGGAGGTTGGTTAGATACGCAGTATTTT. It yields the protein CASSDGRRLAGGWLDTQYF.

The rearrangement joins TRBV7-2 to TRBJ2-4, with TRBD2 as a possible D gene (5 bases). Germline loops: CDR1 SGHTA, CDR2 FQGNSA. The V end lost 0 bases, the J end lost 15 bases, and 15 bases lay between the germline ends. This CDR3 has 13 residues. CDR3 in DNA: TGTGCCAGCAGCTTAGCGATCGCCGGGGAGCTGTACTTC. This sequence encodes CASSLAIAGELYF. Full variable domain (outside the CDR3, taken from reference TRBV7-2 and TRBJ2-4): GAGVSQSPSNKVTEKGKDVELRCDPISGHTALYWYRQSLGQGLEFLIYFQGNSAPDKSGLPSDRFSAERTGGSVSTLTIQRTQQEDSAVYLCASSLAIAGELYFGAGTRLSVL.

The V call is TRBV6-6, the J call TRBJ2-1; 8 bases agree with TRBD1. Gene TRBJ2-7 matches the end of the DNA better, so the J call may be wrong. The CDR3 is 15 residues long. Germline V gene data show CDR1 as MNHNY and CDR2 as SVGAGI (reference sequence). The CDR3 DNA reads TGTGCCAGCAGCTTAGAATACAGGGGGGCGAGTGAGCAGTACTTC. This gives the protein CASSLEYRGASEQYF.

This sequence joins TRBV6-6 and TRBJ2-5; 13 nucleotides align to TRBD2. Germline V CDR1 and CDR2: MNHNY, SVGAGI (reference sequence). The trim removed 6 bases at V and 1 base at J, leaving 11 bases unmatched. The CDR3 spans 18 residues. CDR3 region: CASSELAGGPRAQETQYF. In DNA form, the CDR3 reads TGTGCCAGCAGCGAACTAGCGGGAGGGCCGAGGGCCCAAGAGACCCAGTACTTC.

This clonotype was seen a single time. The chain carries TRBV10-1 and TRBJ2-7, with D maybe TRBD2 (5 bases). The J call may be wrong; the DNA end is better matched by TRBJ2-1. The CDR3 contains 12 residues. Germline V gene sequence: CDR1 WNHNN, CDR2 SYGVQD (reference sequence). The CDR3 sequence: CASSDSANEQFF. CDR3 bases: TGCGCCAGCAGTGATAGCGCCAATGAGCAGTTCTTC.

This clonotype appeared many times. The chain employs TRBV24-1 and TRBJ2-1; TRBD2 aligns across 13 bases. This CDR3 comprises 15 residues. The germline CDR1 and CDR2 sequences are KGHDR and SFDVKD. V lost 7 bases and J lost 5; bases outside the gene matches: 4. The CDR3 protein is CATRMGLAGNNEQFF. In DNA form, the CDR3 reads TGTGCCACCAGAATGGGACTAGCGGGGAACAATGAGCAGTTCTTC.

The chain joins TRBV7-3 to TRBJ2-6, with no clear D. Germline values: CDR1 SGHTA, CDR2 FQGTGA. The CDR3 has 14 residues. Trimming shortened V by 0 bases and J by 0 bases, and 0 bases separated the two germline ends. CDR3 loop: CASSLTSGANVLTF. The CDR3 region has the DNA TGTGCCAGCAGCTTAACCTCTGGGGCCAACGTCCTGACTTTC.

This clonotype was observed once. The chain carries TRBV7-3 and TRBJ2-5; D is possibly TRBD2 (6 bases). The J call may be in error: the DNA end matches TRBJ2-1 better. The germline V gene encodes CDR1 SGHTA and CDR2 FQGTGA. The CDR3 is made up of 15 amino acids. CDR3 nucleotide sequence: TGTGCCAGCAGCTTATCTCTAGCGTGGGACAATGAGCAGTTCTTC. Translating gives CASSLSLAWDNEQFF.

The CDR3 region has the DNA TGTGCCAGCAGCCCACAGGGGCCGAGCTCTGGGGCCAACGTCCTGACTTTC. Translation: CASSPQGPSSGANVLTF. V gene TRBV7-2 combines with J gene TRBJ2-6; 7 bases line up with TRBD1. Trimming took 5 bases from V and 0 from J; bases not matched to a gene: 7. Germline V gene sequence: CDR1 SGHTA, CDR2 FQGNSA. The CDR3 sequence is 17 residues long.

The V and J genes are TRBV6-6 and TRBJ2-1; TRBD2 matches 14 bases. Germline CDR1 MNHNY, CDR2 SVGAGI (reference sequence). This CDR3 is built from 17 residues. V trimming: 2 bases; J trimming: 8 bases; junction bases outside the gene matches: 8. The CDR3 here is CASSYRGLAGERDEQFF. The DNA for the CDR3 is TGTGCCAGCAGTTACAGGGGACTAGCGGGAGAACGTGATGAGCAGTTCTTC.